Sequencing of this T cell receptor beta chain was carried out in a study of blood T cell repertoires in COVID-19 (TCRdb year 2020). General notes on the study: Collaborator samples came from the United States, Italy and Spain and covered acute and convalescent phases of COVID-19. The material from the prospective study consisted of cDNA or gDNA derived from T cells, B-cell-depleted T cells, or PBMCs. The dataset comprised deeply sampled blood TCRbeta repertoires from subjects exposed to, actively infected with, or recovered from COVID-19. The repertoires were released in a freely available public database meant as a resource for research on the immune response to SARS-CoV-2. Samples came from the ongoing ImmuneRACE study (first 160 participants) plus 1,254 subjects from 6 global collaborators. Sample metadata almost always included a de-identified subject ID, COVID-19 status, age in years and sex. Where available, HLA class I and class II types were obtained from metadata supplied by the sample provider rather than from assay-based typing.

Here is what the overall study found, with its caveats: The amount of clinical and demographic metadata varied by source and participant and was provided uncurated.

Details on this clone: Its antigen remains unidentified. Base-call qualities are not available, and no considerably larger clone is one nucleotide away.

Participants in the prospective study were aged about 18 to 89 years, lived in 24 United States geographic areas, and enrolled through a virtual design. To assign participants to cohorts, the prospective study relied on clinical history that participants themselves reported in a screening survey and a study questionnaire. For ImmuneRACE Cohort 3, a participant was defined as recovered based on two consecutive negative NP/OP PCR tests, clearance by a healthcare professional, or resolution of symptoms. In the prospective study, mobile phlebotomists collected whole blood, serum and a nasopharyngeal or oropharyngeal swab from each participant. Participants in the prospective study had the option to provide additional blood draws and questionnaires over an approximately two-month period. Prospective study blood samples were shipped either frozen or at room temperature before DNA extraction. TCRbeta CDR3 regions were amplified from genomic DNA by means of the immunoSEQ Assay, a bias-controlled multiplex PCR. Processing in the source paper ran as follows. The number of nucleated cells in each sample was estimated from the amplification of reference gene primers within the assay. To quantify the absolute abundance of each unique TCRbeta CDR3 rearrangement, sequence reads were collapsed and filtered. Productive Simpson clonality was computed per sample as the square root of Simpson's diversity index over productive rearrangements. TCRdb provides this immuneACCESS table in a form limited to in-frame rearrangements. Some clones are lacking; in checked studies, under half of them reflect an unresolved V gene, and why the rest are absent is not known. From that table come the V and J calls and clone size; the DNA was used to work out D and trimming. This sample holds hundreds of thousands of clones; around 90% were observed only once. The ten largest clones capture 3% of the sample.

The sample comprised PBMCs or T cells enriched from blood (not recorded which). The origin of this receptor is a woman in her 50s who had recovered from COVID-19.

The nucleotides read TGTGCCAGCAGCCAGACTAGCTCTGCCTACAATGAGCAGTTCTTC. Translated, this gives CASSQTSSAYNEQFF. The V gene is TRBV3-1 (or the pseudogene TRBV3-2) and the J gene is TRBJ2-1, with 7 central nucleotides matching TRBD2. Inclusive of the bounding cysteine and phenylalanine, the CDR3 is 15 residues long. Only the CDR3 region is kept as DNA, spanning 45 bases read in frame from base 1. For this chain, trimming is 3 bases at the V end and 2 bases at the J end, and the number of junction bases without a gene match is 4. Reading the germline V gene (reference sequence) gives CDR1 LGHDT and CDR2 YNNKEL.